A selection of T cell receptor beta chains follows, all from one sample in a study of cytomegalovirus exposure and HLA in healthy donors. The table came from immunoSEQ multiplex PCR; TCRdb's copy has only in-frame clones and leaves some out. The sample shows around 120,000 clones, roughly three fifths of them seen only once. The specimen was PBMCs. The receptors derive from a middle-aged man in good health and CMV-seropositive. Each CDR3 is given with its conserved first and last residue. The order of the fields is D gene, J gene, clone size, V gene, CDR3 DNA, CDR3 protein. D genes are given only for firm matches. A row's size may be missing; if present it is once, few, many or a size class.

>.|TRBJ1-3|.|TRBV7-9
TGTGCCAGCAAGTCCGGGGCTGGAAACACCATATATTTT
CASKSGAGNTIYF
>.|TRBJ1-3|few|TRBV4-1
TGCGCCAGCAGCCAAGATCTTTGGCAATCTGGAAACACCATATATTTT
CASSQDLWQSGNTIYF
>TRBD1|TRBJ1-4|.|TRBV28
TGTGCCAGCAGTCCCGGGACAGATGAAAAACCGTTTTTT
CASSPGTDEKPFF
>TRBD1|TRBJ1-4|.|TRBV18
TGTGCCAGCTCACCCGGGACAGCTAATGAAAAACTGTTTTTT
CASSPGTANEKLFF
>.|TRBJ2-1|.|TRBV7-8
TGTGCCAGCAGCTCGGAGCGGTACGCCTACAATGAGCAGTTCTTC
CASSSERYAYNEQFF
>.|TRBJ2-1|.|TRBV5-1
TGCGCCAGCAGCTTGGCGGCAGGGGACTACAATGAGCAGTTCTTC
CASSLAAGDYNEQFF
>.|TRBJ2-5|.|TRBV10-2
TGCGCCAGCGAGGGGGGGGTTGGCGAGACCCAGTACTTC
CASEGGVGETQYF
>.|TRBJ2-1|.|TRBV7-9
TGTGCCAGCAGCTTACCCGGCCCTCGAGGTGAGCAGTTCTTC
CASSLPGPRGEQFF
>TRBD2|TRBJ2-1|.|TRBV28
TGTGCCAGCAGTCCTGGGACTAGCGGAGATCGGGATGAGCAGTTCTTC
CASSPGTSGDRDEQFF
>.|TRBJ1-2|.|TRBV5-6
TGTGCCAGCAGCCCCAGGGGTGTTAAAGCCTATGGCTACACCTTC
CASSPRGVKAYGYTF
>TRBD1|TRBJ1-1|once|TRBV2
TGTGCCAGCAGTAGAACAGGGGGGGAAGGGACTGAAGCTTTCTTT
CASSRTGGEGTEAFF
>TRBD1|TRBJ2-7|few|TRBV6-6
TGTGCCAGCAGTTCCTGGGACAGAGACTACGAGCAGTACTTC
CASSSWDRDYEQYF
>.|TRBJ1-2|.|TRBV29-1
TGCAGCGTCGAATCTGACAGGTACAACTATGGCTACACCTTC
CSVESDRYNYGYTF
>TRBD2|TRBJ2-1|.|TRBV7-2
TGTGCCAGCGGCCGGACTAGCTCTCCCTACAATGAGCAGTTCTTC
CASGRTSSPYNEQFF
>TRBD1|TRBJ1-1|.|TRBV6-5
TGTGCCAGCAGTTACTCCGGGACAGATACAAGGGGAGCTTTCTTT
CASSYSGTDTRGAFF
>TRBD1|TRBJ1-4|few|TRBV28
TGTGCCAGCAGTTTTGGACAGGGAAGGGAAAAACTGTTTTTT
CASSFGQGREKLFF
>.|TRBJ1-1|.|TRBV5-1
TGCGCCAGCAGCTTGTCAAGGCAGGTTGAAGCTTTCTTT
CASSLSRQVEAFF